This entry is about one T cell receptor beta chain. CDR3 size: 14 residues. Germline CDR1 and CDR2: MNHEY and SVGAGI. Trimming at V came to 7 bases and at J to 3 bases, leaving 7 bases not matched to a gene. The record originates from a study of T cell responses to AZD1222 COVID-19 vaccine. Repertoires were generated with immunoSEQ multiplex PCR, while TCRdb's copy carries only in-frame clones and drops some. The data contain some 110,000 clones, approximately 90% of them seen just once; the ten biggest clones take up 2% to 3%. The sequencing here drew on peripheral blood, taken on day 0 of AZD1222 vaccination. The clonotype was recovered from an adult in good health. This chain joins TRBV6-5 and TRBJ1-1; 8 positions agree with TRBD1. In DNA form, the CDR3 reads TGTGCCAGCATTACGACAGGGGTTGACACTGAAGCTTTCTTT. As protein: CASITTGVDTEAFF.